Presented here are 12 T cell receptor beta chains from one specimen sequenced in a study of shared clonotypes between healthy human individuals. The method was immunoSEQ multiplex PCR; TCRdb's version includes in-frame clones alone and lacks a portion of them. The repertoire holds 2 million to 3 million clones, with 80% to 95% as singletons. Material: naive CD4+ T cells from PBMCs. Regarding subset: CD45RA+ positively selected. The receptor set was obtained from a young man in good health. Some clones in this sample may be carry-over from other donors' samples.

The chain uses TRBV6-5 and TRBJ2-2; TRBD1 matches 7 bases. Per the germline V gene, CDR1 is MNHEY and CDR2 is SVGAGI. V lost 9 bases and J lost 0; bases outside the gene matches: 4. This CDR3 is 14 amino acids long. As DNA, the CDR3 is TGTGCCAGTCGGGACAGACCGAACACCGGGGAGCTGTTTTTT. Protein sequence: CASRDRPNTGELFF.

The chain carries TRBV10-1 and TRBJ1-1; D call uncertain. This CDR3 contains 13 residues. V lost 2 bases and J lost 3, with 7 bases in between. The germline V gene has CDR1 WNHNN and CDR2 SYGVQD (reference sequence). CDR3 sequence (DNA): TGCGCCAGCAGTGAGGGCCGATACACTGAAGCTTTCTTT. This translates into CASSEGRYTEAFF.

The DNA of the CDR3 is TGTGCCAGCAGGGACATCCGTCTTGGGAAAGAGCAGTTCTTC. This sequence encodes CASRDIRLGKEQFF. V is TRBV27 and J is TRBJ2-1; tentatively, D is TRBD1 (5 bases). The CDR3 spans 14 residues. Germline assignment: CDR1 MNHEY and CDR2 SMNVEV (reference sequence). With 6 bases removed from V and 10 bases from J, the gap between germline ends came to 19 bases.

The gene calls are TRBV6-5 and TRBJ1-5, with a weak D call TRBD1 (6 bases). V was clipped by 6 bases and J by 4 bases, with 16 bases between them. The length of the CDR3 is 15 residues. Germline V gene sequence: CDR1 MNHEY, CDR2 SVGAGI. The CDR3 bases are TGTGCCAGCAGCCCCGGGGGGGGCCGGAATCAGCCCCAGCATTTT. Translation: CASSPGGGRNQPQHF.

This rearrangement joins TRBV15 to TRBJ2-7, with TRBD1 matching 7 bases. The germline V gene encodes CDR1 LNHNV and CDR2 YYDKDF (reference sequence). V dropped 2 bases and J dropped 5; count of bases not matched to a gene: 9. CDR3 size: 15 residues. The CDR3 sequence is CATSRPSTGSNEQYF. DNA for the CDR3: TGTGCCACCAGCAGACCCTCGACAGGGTCCAACGAGCAGTACTTC.

This chain uses TRBV7-2 with TRBJ2-7; 9 nucleotides line up with TRBD2. J gave up 2 bases and V 3 bases, and 11 bases lay outside the gene matches. Germline values: CDR1 SGHTA, CDR2 FQGNSA. The CDR3 runs to 17 residues. The CDR3 sequence: CASSLFSGGNLAYEQYF. CDR3 in DNA: TGTGCCAGCAGCTTGTTTAGCGGGGGAAACCTAGCCTACGAGCAGTACTTC.

CDR3 residues: CASSSRTSVSYEQYF. DNA of the CDR3: TGTGCCAGCAGTTCCAGGACTAGCGTAAGCTACGAGCAGTACTTC. The J gene is TRBJ2-7, the V gene TRBV6-5; 9 bases map to TRBD2. V shed 4 bases and J 3 bases; nucleotides not matched to a gene: 7. Germline V CDR1 and CDR2: MNHEY, SVGAGI. The CDR3 is 15 residues long.

This chain joins TRBV5-1 and TRBJ1-1; 10 nucleotides line up with TRBD1. Germline values: CDR1 SGHRS, CDR2 YFSETQ. The CDR3 has 16 residues. Trimming removed 0 bases from V and 5 bases from J; junction bases left unmatched: 7. Here the CDR3 reads CASSLGDRGGGTEAFF. The DNA for the CDR3 is TGCGCCAGCAGCTTGGGGGACAGGGGAGGCGGGACTGAAGCTTTCTTT.

The DNA of the CDR3 is TGTGCCAGCAGTGTCCCGGGACGATCCTACGAGCAGTACTTC. It codes for CASSVPGRSYEQYF. The rearrangement links TRBV6-1 to TRBJ2-7; D may match TRBD1 or TRBD2 (5 bases each). This CDR3 region has 14 residues. Germline assignment: CDR1 MNHNS and CDR2 SASEGT. Trimming removed 4 bases at V and 1 base at J, with 11 bases between.

Worth noting for this clone: In the same sample, other DNA sequences code for this CDR3. The rearrangement uses TRBV19 and TRBJ2-3; a possible D gene is TRBD1 (5 bases). The CDR3 has 14 amino acids. Per germline, CDR1 LNHDA and CDR2 SQIVND (reference sequence). V was clipped by 1 base and J by 3 bases, with 8 bases between them. Here the CDR3 reads CASSIGRVTDTQYF. In DNA, the CDR3 is TGTGCCAGTAGTATAGGCAGGGTAACAGATACGCAGTATTTT. The whole variable domain, remainder taken from reference TRBV19 and TRBJ2-3, is DGGITQSPKYLFRKEGQNVTLSCEQNLNHDAMYWYRQDPGQGLRLIYYSQIVNDFQKGDIAEGYSVSREKKESFPLTVTSAQKNPTAFYLCASSIGRVTDTQYFGPGTRLTVL.

The V call is TRBV27, the J call TRBJ2-5; D unclear. This CDR3 spans 13 amino acids. Trimming removed 8 bases at V and 5 bases at J, with 15 bases between. The germline V gene encodes CDR1 MNHEY and CDR2 SMNVEV (reference sequence). CDR3 protein: CASGPRSVETQYF. The CDR3 DNA reads TGTGCCAGCGGACCTAGGTCGGTGGAGACCCAGTACTTC.

The chain is built from TRBV5-1 and TRBJ2-3; 9 nucleotides line up with TRBD1. The germline V gene encodes CDR1 SGHRS and CDR2 YFSETQ. The CDR3 covers 14 residues. Trimming removed 7 bases from V and 2 bases from J; junction bases left unmatched: 5. The CDR3: CASVRDRVTDTQYF. CDR3 DNA sequence: TGCGCCAGCGTTAGGGACAGGGTCACAGATACGCAGTATTTT.